This TCR beta chain was recovered during a study of blood T cells in healthy people across ages. Study-level information: In model experiments, template switching was able to capture about one barcoded beta molecule for every two T cells that were present.

For the second PCR, which ran for 7 to 11 cycles, a sample-barcoded 5' primer and a J-beta primer mix were used. MiXCR, applied by TCRdb to the 5' RACE reads, yields one record per CDR3 protein. The sample records about 780,000 distinct CDR3 sequences, roughly 46% being singletons. The CDR3 extends over 13 amino acids. The germline V gene encodes CDR1 SGHRS and CDR2 YFSETQ. Peripheral blood samples of roughly 9.8 milliliters were drawn from each donor. The sequencing sample was made of blood. The chain has TRBV5-1 and TRBJ2-5; D gene unclear. The J call may be mistaken, given a closer DNA end match to TRBJ2-7. The clonotype was recovered from a man aged 80 or over in good health. The CDR3 DNA sequence: TGCGCCAGCAGCTTGGACCAGTTGTACGAGCAGTACTTC. Residues: CASSLDQLYEQYF.